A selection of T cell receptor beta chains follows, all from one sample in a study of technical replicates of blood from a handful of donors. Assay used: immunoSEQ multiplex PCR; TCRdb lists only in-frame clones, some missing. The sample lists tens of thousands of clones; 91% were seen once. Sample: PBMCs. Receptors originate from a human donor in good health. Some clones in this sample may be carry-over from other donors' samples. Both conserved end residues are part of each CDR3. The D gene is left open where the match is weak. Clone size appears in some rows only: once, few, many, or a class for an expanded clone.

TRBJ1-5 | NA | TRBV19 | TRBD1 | TGTGCCAGTAGTACCCCTTCAGGGGGCGCGAGCAATCAGCCCCAGCATTTT | CASSTPSGGASNQPQHF
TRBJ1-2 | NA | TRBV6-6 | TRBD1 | TGTGCCACTCTGGGCAGGGGGCGCGACTATGGCTACACCTTC | CATLGRGRDYGYTF
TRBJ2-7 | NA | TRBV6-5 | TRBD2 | TGTGCCACAACCGGGACTAGCGGTTACGAGCAGTACTTC | CATTGTSGYEQYF
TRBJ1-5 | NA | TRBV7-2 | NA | TGTGCCAGCAGTACCGGGACAAGGAGCAATCAGCCCCAGCATTTT | CASSTGTRSNQPQHF
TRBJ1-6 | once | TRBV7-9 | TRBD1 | TGTGCCAGCAGCACAGAGGGGGCCAAGAATTCACCCCTCCACTTT | CASSTEGAKNSPLHF
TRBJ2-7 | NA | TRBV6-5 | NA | TGTGCCAGCAGTTACAGGAGGGAAAGCTCCTACGAGCAGTACTTC | CASSYRRESSYEQYF
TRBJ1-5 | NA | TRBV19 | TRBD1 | TGTGCCAGTAGTAACGGCGCCCGGGACAGGTGGAGTCAGCCCCAGCATTTT | CASSNGARDRWSQPQHF
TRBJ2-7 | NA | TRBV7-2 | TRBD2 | TGTGCCAGCAGCCAACTAGCGGGAGGCCCCTACGAGCAGTACTTC | CASSQLAGGPYEQYF
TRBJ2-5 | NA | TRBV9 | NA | TGTGCCAGCAGCGTAGGATTTAGCGACACGAGAGAGACCCAGTACTTC | CASSVGFSDTRETQYF
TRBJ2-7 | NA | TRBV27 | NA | TGTGCCAGCAGCCTATGGGCCGGACTGCCCTACTACGAGCAGTACTTC | CASSLWAGLPYYEQYF
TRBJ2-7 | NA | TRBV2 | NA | TGTGCCAGCAGCGAGCAGGAAATAAGCGAGCAGTACTTC | CASSEQEISEQYF
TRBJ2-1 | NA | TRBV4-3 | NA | TGCGCCAGCAGCCAAGATAAGGGGAGGCAGAACAATGAGCAGTTCTTC | CASSQDKGRQNNEQFF
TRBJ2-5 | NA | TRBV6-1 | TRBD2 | TGTGCCAGCAGTAGTGTCGCGCGGGGGCAAGAGACCCAGTACTTC | CASSSVARGQETQYF